This T cell receptor (beta chain) was retrieved from a study of OX40 agonist ivuxolimab in advanced cancers. Looking at the study overall: The study enrolled dose-escalation patients with hepatocellular carcinoma, melanoma, renal cell or head and neck cancer. Participants averaged approximately 60 years of age (range roughly 23 to 90) and were less than 85% male. Participants could have had prior anti-PD-1, anti-PD-L1 or anti-CTLA-4 therapy, and approximately 40% had some. Three individuals attained partial responses, comprising one hepatocellular carcinoma case and two cutaneous melanoma cases.

Some clones are missing from TCRdb's copy, which holds only in-frame ones; the method was immunoSEQ multiplex PCR. The sample records some 41,000 clones, around nine tenths being singletons. V lost 1 base, J lost 4 bases, and 17 bases lay in between. Germline V lookup: CDR1 SGHAT, CDR2 FQNNGV. The CDR3 covers 16 residues. This TCR came from an adult with an advanced solid tumor such as melanoma, head and neck, liver or kidney cancer. This rearrangement joins TRBV11-2 to TRBJ2-7, with D possibly being TRBD2 (6 bases). This specimen was CD4+ or CD8+ T cells sorted from blood, taken in a trial of the OX40 agonist ivuxolimab. The CDR3 reads CASSLVGTSLGYEQYF. The CDR3 DNA sequence: TGTGCCAGCAGCTTAGTAGGGACTTCATTAGGATACGAGCAGTACTTC.